What follows are 22 T cell receptor beta chains derived from one specimen sequenced in a study of cytomegalovirus exposure and HLA in healthy donors. Vbeta (60) and Jbeta (13) primers were used in the PCR. Profiling relied on immunoSEQ multiplex PCR, and the TCRdb table lists in-frame clones only, not all of them. The table shows over 150,000 clones, with about 75% occurring only once. The sequencing sample was made of PBMCs. These receptors all stem from a male donor in good health and CMV-seropositive.

V is TRBV27 and J is TRBJ1-5; 7 positions match TRBD1. The V segment lost 4 bases and the J segment 9 bases; nucleotides outside the gene matches: 15. The CDR3 spans 16 residues. The germline CDR1 and CDR2 sequences are MNHEY and SMNVEV (reference sequence). The CDR3 coding sequence is TGTGCCAGCAGTTCCTACCCGGGACAGACTACTCTGCCCCAGCATTTT. Protein sequence: CASSSYPGQTTLPQHF.

This clone has only a few counts. This sequence joins TRBV7-9 and TRBJ2-1, with 10 bases identical to TRBD1. The J segment lost 7 bases and the V segment lost 8 bases, leaving 8 bases of the junction unmatched. The CDR3 has 14 residues. Germline lookup yields CDR1 SEHNR and CDR2 FQNEAQ (reference sequence). This CDR3 reads CASSTGQGPNEQFF. The CDR3 bases are TGTGCCAGCTCCACGGGACAGGGGCCAAATGAGCAGTTCTTC.

Only one count was recorded for this clone. V usage is TRBV13 and J usage is TRBJ2-2; 7 bases match TRBD1. The J segment lost 7 bases and the V segment lost 5 bases, leaving 10 bases of the junction unmatched. The CDR3 consists of 15 residues. The germline V gene has CDR1 PRHDT and CDR2 FYEKMQ (reference sequence). CDR3 nucleotides: TGTGCCAGCAGCAAAGAGGGGGCGCAAGGCGGGGAGCTGTTTTTT. Its translation is CASSKEGAQGGELFF.

The chain is built from TRBV27 and TRBJ1-6; D is undetermined. Between the trimmed V and J ends, which lost 2 bases and 0 bases, there was a span of 14 bases. The CDR3 covers 18 residues. The germline gives CDR1 MNHEY, CDR2 SMNVEV (reference sequence). The CDR3 protein is CASSLLSGPSSYNSPLHF. CDR3 sequence (DNA): TGTGCCAGCAGTTTACTTTCTGGGCCGAGCTCCTATAATTCACCCCTCCACTTT.

The CDR3 reads CASSFRDRGYEQYF. DNA of the CDR3: TGCGCCAGCAGCTTCCGGGACAGGGGTTACGAGCAGTACTTC. The rearrangement links TRBV5-1 to TRBJ2-7; the match to TRBD1 covers 10 bases. The CDR3 length is 14 residues. The germline gives CDR1 SGHRS, CDR2 YFSETQ. V shed 2 bases and J 4 bases; nucleotides not matched to a gene: 3.

To note about this clone: Additional DNA sequences in this sample encode the identical CDR3. This chain links TRBV5-5 with TRBJ2-2; D ambiguous. CDR1 and CDR2 (germline): SGHKS, YYEKEE (reference sequence). With 4 bases removed from V and 2 bases from J, the gap between germline ends came to 3 bases. The CDR3 contains 12 residues. CDR3 sequence (DNA): TGTGCCAGCAGCACAAACACCGGGGAGCTGTTTTTT. It specifies CASSTNTGELFF.

The chain couples TRBV2 to TRBJ2-3; 9 bases align to TRBD2. V lost 4 bases and J lost 2; bases outside the gene matches: 7. Germline CDR1 SNHLY, CDR2 FYNNEI. CDR3 size: 16 residues. CDR3 loop: CASSVEASGDTDTQYF. CDR3 sequence (DNA): TGTGCCAGCAGTGTGGAGGCTAGCGGGGACACAGATACGCAGTATTTT.

Concerning this clone itself: This specimen includes other DNA sequences encoding the same CDR3. The chain employs TRBV7-9 and TRBJ2-7; 8 bases match TRBD1. CDR1 SEHNR and CDR2 FQNEAQ come from the germline V gene (reference sequence). After removal of 4 bases from V and 2 bases from J, the junction contained 4 bases not matched to a gene. CDR3 size: 14 residues. In DNA, the CDR3 is TGTGCCAGCAGCTCCGGGACAGGACCCTACGAGCAGTACTTC. Translated: CASSSGTGPYEQYF.

The genes are TRBV7-3 and TRBJ1-1; no reliable D call. From germline, CDR1 is SGHTA and CDR2 FQGTGA. The CDR3 runs to 14 residues. V shed 1 base and J shed 1 base, with 7 bases lying between them. The CDR3 coding sequence is TGTGCCAGCAGCTTAAACGCGGCGAACACTGAAGCTTTCTTT. This encodes CASSLNAANTEAFF.

The chain couples TRBV2 to TRBJ1-4; unclear D gene. The CDR3 covers 14 residues. Trimming removed 6 bases from V and 8 bases from J, with 16 bases in between. CDR1 and CDR2 from the germline V gene are SNHLY and FYNNEI. The CDR3 DNA reads as TGTGCCAGCAGAGGTAGCGGGCCAAAGGAAAAACTGTTTTTT. Translating gives CASRGSGPKEKLFF.

The chain has TRBV7-9 and TRBJ2-7; D is unclear. Trimming took 6 bases from V and 6 from J, leaving 9 bases between them. Per the germline V gene, CDR1 is SEHNR and CDR2 is FQNEAQ (reference sequence). The CDR3 totals 11 residues. Here the CDR3 DNA reads TGTGCCAGCAGTCCTCAGTCCGAGCAGTACTTC. It translates to CASSPQSEQYF.

This clone was detected once. This chain links TRBV30 with TRBJ2-7; no reliable D call. Trimming took 3 bases from V and 9 from J, leaving 18 bases between them. Germline V gene data show CDR1 as GTSNPN and CDR2 as SVGIG (reference sequence). CDR3 length: 13 residues. For the CDR3, the DNA is TGTGCCTGGAGCTCCCGGCTAGAAGCTGGGCAGTACTTC. Translating it yields CAWSSRLEAGQYF.

This chain links TRBV9 with TRBJ2-7; 8 nucleotides agree with TRBD2. CDR1 and CDR2 from the germline V gene are SGDLS and YYNGEE. This CDR3 comprises 14 residues. Unmatched junction bases numbered 3, after V lost 4 bases and J lost 0 bases. In DNA form, the CDR3 reads TGTGCCAGCAGCTCGACTAGCGACTCCTACGAGCAGTACTTC. It specifies CASSSTSDSYEQYF.

This clone was recorded a few times. The chain has TRBV27 and TRBJ2-7; 10 nucleotides match TRBD1. Germline V lookup: CDR1 MNHEY, CDR2 SMNVEV (reference sequence). The V segment lost 4 bases and the J segment 6 bases; nucleotides outside the gene matches: 9. CDR3 size: 15 residues. CDR3 DNA: TGTGCCAGCAGTTCCCGACAGGGGGCGCTGTTCGAGCAGTACTTC. This sequence encodes CASSSRQGALFEQYF.

V usage is TRBV5-1 and J usage is TRBJ2-5; the match to TRBD2 covers 9 bases. Germline V gene sequence: CDR1 SGHRS, CDR2 YFSETQ. V was clipped by 3 bases and J by 4 bases; unmatched bases: 4. CDR3 length equals 14 residues. The CDR3 here is CASSYLTSGETQYF. The DNA for the CDR3 is TGCGCCAGCAGCTACCTGACTAGCGGAGAGACCCAGTACTTC. The full variable domain, with the rest looked up from reference TRBV5-1 and TRBJ2-5, is KAGVTQTPRYLIKTRGQQVTLSCSPISGHRSVSWYQQTPGQGLQFLFEYFSETQRNKGNFPGRFSGRQFSNSRSEMNVSTLELGDSALYLCASSYLTSGETQYFGPGTRLLVL.

This chain connects TRBV27 to TRBJ1-1; no clear D gene. Per the germline V gene, CDR1 is MNHEY and CDR2 is SMNVEV (reference sequence). The CDR3 spans 13 residues. V lost 6 bases to trimming and J lost 5 bases, with 13 bases between them. CDR3 coding DNA: TGTGCCAGCAGGGTTTATCGGGAGACTGAAGCTTTCTTT. Translated, it gives CASRVYRETEAFF.

With respect to this clone: At one end, the junction sequence differs from germline, possibly due to a read error. This chain uses TRBV7-7 with TRBJ2-1; D is undetermined. The CDR3 runs to 13 residues. Germline CDR1 is SSHAT and CDR2 is FNYEAQ (reference sequence). The CDR3 nucleotides are TGTGCTAGCAGCTTAGGGTTAGACAATGAGCAGTTCTTC. Its translation is CASSLGLDNEQFF.

V and J are TRBV5-1 and TRBJ2-1; the D gene is possibly TRBD2 (5 bases). V lost 5 bases and J lost 6, with 9 bases in between. The CDR3 loop spans 12 amino acids. The V gene's germline CDR1 is SGHRS and CDR2 YFSETQ. CDR3 DNA sequence: TGCGCCAGCAGGTCTGGGAGCAATGAGCAGTTCTTC. Translation gives CASRSGSNEQFF. Drawing the rest from reference TRBV5-1 and TRBJ2-1, the complete variable domain is KAGVTQTPRYLIKTRGQQVTLSCSPISGHRSVSWYQQTPGQGLQFLFEYFSETQRNKGNFPGRFSGRQFSNSRSEMNVSTLELGDSALYLCASRSGSNEQFFGPGTRLTVL.

The V gene is TRBV19, the J gene TRBJ1-2, with 7 positions matching TRBD1. The V and J ends lost 5 bases and 4 bases, in that order; junction bases with no gene match: 7. CDR1 LNHDA and CDR2 SQIVND come from the germline V gene (reference sequence). The CDR3 has 14 residues. The CDR3 sequence is CASSWGQPVYGYTF. DNA for the CDR3: TGTGCCAGTAGTTGGGGACAGCCTGTCTATGGCTACACCTTC.

The rearrangement links TRBV2 to TRBJ2-7; a possible D gene is TRBD1 (8 bases). V shed 5 bases and J shed 5 bases, with 16 bases lying between them. CDR1 and CDR2 (germline): SNHLY, FYNNEI. The CDR3 runs to 14 residues. CDR3 coding DNA: TGTGCCAGCAGTCCAAACAGGGGGGGGAACGAGCAGTACTTC. This gives the protein CASSPNRGGNEQYF.

The chain has TRBV25-1 and TRBJ2-5; D might be TRBD2 (5 bases). Germline V CDR1 and CDR2: MGHDK, SYGVNS. Trimming took 3 bases from V and 4 from J, leaving 15 bases between them. CDR3 size: 15 residues. CDR3 loop: CASSDEGYFRETQYF. The CDR3 DNA reads TGTGCCAGCAGTGATGAGGGTTACTTTCGAGAGACCCAGTACTTC.

The chain combines TRBV4-3 with TRBJ2-3; TRBD1 might be the D (6 bases). Germline CDR1 LGHNA, CDR2 YSLEER. Trimming removed 4 bases from V and 6 bases from J, with 20 bases in between. CDR3 length: 16 residues. CDR3 in amino acids: CASSPTGSGSADTQYF. CDR3 DNA: TGCGCCAGCAGCCCAACAGGGTCAGGATCAGCCGATACGCAGTATTTT.